A selection of T cell receptor beta chains follows, all from one sample in a study of beta chain features in type 1 diabetes. Measured with immunoSEQ multiplex PCR; TCRdb has only the in-frame clones, and not every one. The repertoire holds under 400,000 clones, with around 12% as singletons. The sample was naive CD4+ T cells from blood. The receptors shown here come from a man between 18 and 35 years old in good health. Both conserved end residues are part of each CDR3. Fields, in order: J gene, D gene, V gene, clone size, CDR3 DNA, CDR3 protein. D genes are given only for firm matches. Clone size is shown for a subset of rows, as once, few, many or a class of expanded clone.

j_gene: TRBJ2-3; d_gene: TRBD2; v_gene: TRBV15; abundance: -; CDR3nt: TGTGCCACCAGCAGAGAGGCGGGGGGCGGAGATACGCAGTATTTT; CDR3aa: CATSREAGGGDTQYF
j_gene: TRBJ1-5; d_gene: TRBD1; v_gene: TRBV30; abundance: few; CDR3nt: TGTGCCTGGATGTCCGGGACAGGGCCCGGGACCCAGCATTTT; CDR3aa: CAWMSGTGPGTQHF
j_gene: TRBJ1-2; d_gene: -; v_gene: TRBV5-1; abundance: -; CDR3nt: TGCGCCAGCAGCCAGGGGCAGGGGAACTATGGCTACACCTTC; CDR3aa: CASSQGQGNYGYTF
j_gene: TRBJ1-3; d_gene: -; v_gene: TRBV7-2; abundance: few; CDR3nt: TGTGCCAGCAGCCTATCGTGGGGGACTCAAGGAAACACCATATATTTT; CDR3aa: CASSLSWGTQGNTIYF
j_gene: TRBJ1-5; d_gene: -; v_gene: TRBV30; abundance: few; CDR3nt: TGTGCCTGGAGTGTGCGGGAGCGAGAGCCCCAGCATTTT; CDR3aa: CAWSVREREPQHF
j_gene: TRBJ1-2; d_gene: -; v_gene: TRBV11-1; abundance: few; CDR3nt: TGTGCCAGCAGCTTAGGCCGGGAGAATGGCTACACCTTC; CDR3aa: CASSLGRENGYTF
j_gene: TRBJ2-5; d_gene: -; v_gene: TRBV7-6; abundance: few; CDR3nt: TGTGCCAGCAGCTTGGCAGGGGAGACCCAGTACTTC; CDR3aa: CASSLAGETQYF
j_gene: TRBJ2-3; d_gene: TRBD2; v_gene: TRBV18; abundance: -; CDR3nt: TGTGCCAGCTCACCCCCAGGACTAGCGACAGATACGCAGTATTTT; CDR3aa: CASSPPGLATDTQYF
j_gene: TRBJ2-5; d_gene: TRBD1; v_gene: TRBV18; abundance: -; CDR3nt: TGTGCCAGCTCACCAGTTGGGACAGGGGATGAGACCCAGTACTTC; CDR3aa: CASSPVGTGDETQYF
j_gene: TRBJ2-7; d_gene: TRBD1; v_gene: TRBV5-4; abundance: few; CDR3nt: TGTGCCAGCAGCTTCTCGGACAGGGTCTACGAGCAGTACTTC; CDR3aa: CASSFSDRVYEQYF
j_gene: TRBJ1-1; d_gene: TRBD1; v_gene: TRBV13; abundance: -; CDR3nt: TGTGCCAGCAGCTTAGGGGACAGGGGGTTAAGTACTGAAGCTTTCTTT; CDR3aa: CASSLGDRGLSTEAFF
j_gene: TRBJ1-6; d_gene: -; v_gene: TRBV5-4; abundance: -; CDR3nt: TGTGCCAGCAGCTGGAGTGGGAATTCACCCCTCCACTTT; CDR3aa: CASSWSGNSPLHF
j_gene: TRBJ2-5; d_gene: TRBD1; v_gene: TRBV7-9; abundance: -; CDR3nt: TGTGCCAGCAGCCTGGGACAGGGGGCGCCCCGAGGAGAGACCCAGTACTTC; CDR3aa: CASSLGQGAPRGETQYF
j_gene: TRBJ2-3; d_gene: -; v_gene: TRBV5-6; abundance: few; CDR3nt: TGTGCCAGCAGCTCTAAGAGCGCCGCAGATACGCAGTATTTT; CDR3aa: CASSSKSAADTQYF
j_gene: TRBJ2-7; d_gene: -; v_gene: TRBV28; abundance: few; CDR3nt: TGTGCCAGCAGTTCTTACGGGACCTACGAGCAGTACTTC; CDR3aa: CASSSYGTYEQYF
j_gene: TRBJ1-1; d_gene: TRBD1; v_gene: TRBV7-9; abundance: -; CDR3nt: TGTGCCAGCAGCGCGACAGGGACGATCACTGAAGCTTTCTTT; CDR3aa: CASSATGTITEAFF
j_gene: TRBJ2-1; d_gene: TRBD2; v_gene: TRBV6-1; abundance: -; CDR3nt: TGTGCCAGCAGTGAGAGTACTAGCGGGAAGGGCAATGAGCAGTTCTTC; CDR3aa: CASSESTSGKGNEQFF
j_gene: TRBJ1-2; d_gene: TRBD1; v_gene: TRBV7-8; abundance: -; CDR3nt: TGTGCCAGCAGCTACCGACAGGGTTGGAACTATGGCTACACCTTC; CDR3aa: CASSYRQGWNYGYTF
j_gene: TRBJ2-7; d_gene: -; v_gene: TRBV29-1; abundance: -; CDR3nt: TGCAGCGTTGACGCGGGGTCCTACGAGCAGTACTTC; CDR3aa: CSVDAGSYEQYF
j_gene: TRBJ1-2; d_gene: -; v_gene: TRBV28; abundance: few; CDR3nt: TGTGCCAGCAGGATAACAGCGGCGAGGGGCTACACCTTC; CDR3aa: CASRITAARGYTF
j_gene: TRBJ2-5; d_gene: -; v_gene: TRBV23-1; abundance: -; CDR3nt: TGCGCCAGCAGTCAAACTCATTTAGAGACCCAGTACTTC; CDR3aa: CASSQTHLETQYF
j_gene: TRBJ2-7; d_gene: -; v_gene: TRBV30; abundance: -; CDR3nt: TGTGCCTGGAGTGTCTTAAGACAGGGAGGGCAGTACTTC; CDR3aa: CAWSVLRQGGQYF
j_gene: TRBJ2-2; d_gene: TRBD1; v_gene: TRBV7-3; abundance: few; CDR3nt: TGTGCCAGCAGCTCACATACAGGGGGTGACGGGGAGCTGTTTTTT; CDR3aa: CASSSHTGGDGELFF
j_gene: TRBJ2-1; d_gene: TRBD2; v_gene: TRBV19; abundance: -; CDR3nt: TGTGCCACCATAGCGGGAGTGGCCTACAATGAGCAGTTCTTC; CDR3aa: CATIAGVAYNEQFF
j_gene: TRBJ2-7; d_gene: TRBD1; v_gene: TRBV4-3; abundance: -; CDR3nt: TGCGCCAGCAGCCCCGGGACAGGGTACTACGAGCAGTACTTC; CDR3aa: CASSPGTGYYEQYF
j_gene: TRBJ2-6; d_gene: TRBD1; v_gene: TRBV30; abundance: -; CDR3nt: TGTGCCTGGAGCCGGTCAGGGGGCGCTGGGGCCAACGTCCTGACTTTC; CDR3aa: CAWSRSGGAGANVLTF
j_gene: TRBJ2-4; d_gene: -; v_gene: TRBV7-2; abundance: -; CDR3nt: TGTGCCAGCAGCTTAGCGGGCCCTAACATCCTGAACATTCAGTACTTC; CDR3aa: CASSLAGPNILNIQYF
j_gene: TRBJ1-2; d_gene: TRBD1; v_gene: TRBV7-8; abundance: few; CDR3nt: TGTGCCAGCAGCCCAGGGGACAGGCCTTCTACTTATGGCTACACCTTC; CDR3aa: CASSPGDRPSTYGYTF
j_gene: TRBJ2-7; d_gene: -; v_gene: TRBV7-2; abundance: few; CDR3nt: TGTGCCAGCAGCTTAGCGGCTAGCTACGAGCAGTACTTC; CDR3aa: CASSLAASYEQYF
j_gene: TRBJ2-2; d_gene: -; v_gene: TRBV18; abundance: -; CDR3nt: TGTGCCAGCTCACCACCGTTGGGCAGGGTCACCGGGGAGCTGTTTTTT; CDR3aa: CASSPPLGRVTGELFF
j_gene: TRBJ2-3; d_gene: TRBD2; v_gene: TRBV9; abundance: -; CDR3nt: TGTGCCAGCAGCGTCACTAGCGGGGGGGCCCAGCCCAGTAGAACGTCGGATACGCAGTATTTT; CDR3aa: CASSVTSGGAQPSRTSDTQYF
j_gene: TRBJ2-3; d_gene: -; v_gene: TRBV7-9; abundance: -; CDR3nt: TGTGCCAGCAGCACAGGGTATTTCGGCACAGATACGCAGTATTTT; CDR3aa: CASSTGYFGTDTQYF
j_gene: TRBJ1-1; d_gene: -; v_gene: TRBV29-1; abundance: few; CDR3nt: TGCAGCGTCCAGGACAGAATGAACACTGAAGCTTTCTTT; CDR3aa: CSVQDRMNTEAFF
j_gene: TRBJ2-5; d_gene: -; v_gene: TRBV6-5; abundance: few; CDR3nt: TGTGCCAGCAGTCCAGCGGGCGCGGATGAGACCCAGTACTTC; CDR3aa: CASSPAGADETQYF
j_gene: TRBJ1-2; d_gene: TRBD1; v_gene: TRBV16; abundance: few; CDR3nt: TGTGCCAGCAGCCAATCCGAGTTAAGGGGGCGAAACTATGGCTACACCTTC; CDR3aa: CASSQSELRGRNYGYTF
j_gene: TRBJ2-1; d_gene: -; v_gene: TRBV28; abundance: few; CDR3nt: TGTGCCAGCAGTTTACCCCGCGCTACTACCGACAATGAGCAGTTCTTC; CDR3aa: CASSLPRATTDNEQFF
j_gene: TRBJ2-1; d_gene: TRBD2; v_gene: TRBV7-9; abundance: few; CDR3nt: TGTGCCAGCAGCCTCGACGGGGGGTACAATGAGCAGTTCTTC; CDR3aa: CASSLDGGYNEQFF
j_gene: TRBJ1-5; d_gene: TRBD1; v_gene: TRBV7-2; abundance: -; CDR3nt: TGTGCCAGCAGCTCAGGACAGGGTGATCAGCCCCAGCATTTT; CDR3aa: CASSSGQGDQPQHF
j_gene: TRBJ1-1; d_gene: TRBD1; v_gene: TRBV9; abundance: -; CDR3nt: TGTGCCAGCAGCGTAGGAACAGGGGTAGATGGAAACACTGAAGCTTTCTTT; CDR3aa: CASSVGTGVDGNTEAFF
j_gene: TRBJ2-1; d_gene: -; v_gene: TRBV7-2; abundance: -; CDR3nt: TGTGCCAGCAGCGGGGGCCGGGTAGGGGGAAATGAGCAGTTCTTC; CDR3aa: CASSGGRVGGNEQFF
j_gene: TRBJ2-2; d_gene: TRBD1; v_gene: TRBV7-9; abundance: -; CDR3nt: TGTGCCAGCAGCTCCGGACAGGGGGGAAACACCGGGGAGCTGTTTTTT; CDR3aa: CASSSGQGGNTGELFF
j_gene: TRBJ1-5; d_gene: -; v_gene: TRBV11-2; abundance: -; CDR3nt: TGTGCCAGCAGCTTAGGGCTAGATCAGCCCCAGCATTTT; CDR3aa: CASSLGLDQPQHF
j_gene: TRBJ1-5; d_gene: -; v_gene: TRBV10-3; abundance: -; CDR3nt: TGTGCCATCAGTGGGAGGGAAAATCAGCCCCAGCATTTT; CDR3aa: CAISGRENQPQHF
j_gene: TRBJ2-3; d_gene: TRBD2; v_gene: TRBV9; abundance: -; CDR3nt: TGTGCCAGCAGCGTAGGGGGTAGCGGGGGGGAGTATACGCAGTATTTT; CDR3aa: CASSVGGSGGEYTQYF
j_gene: TRBJ2-7; d_gene: -; v_gene: TRBV5-1; abundance: few; CDR3nt: TGCGCCAGCAGCTACCGGGGGGCCGTTGGGGGCGAGCAGTACTTC; CDR3aa: CASSYRGAVGGEQYF
j_gene: TRBJ2-5; d_gene: TRBD2; v_gene: TRBV19; abundance: few; CDR3nt: TGTGCCAGTAGCGGGACTAGCGGGAGAGGGGAGACCCAGTACTTC; CDR3aa: CASSGTSGRGETQYF
j_gene: TRBJ2-3; d_gene: TRBD2; v_gene: TRBV18; abundance: -; CDR3nt: TGTGCCAGCTCATTTGGCTCCGGGACTAGCGGAGGCACAGATACGCAGTATTTT; CDR3aa: CASSFGSGTSGGTDTQYF
j_gene: TRBJ2-5; d_gene: -; v_gene: TRBV25-1; abundance: few; CDR3nt: TGTGCCAGCAGTGAACGAAGGGGCGCCGGGGAGACCCAGTACTTC; CDR3aa: CASSERRGAGETQYF
j_gene: TRBJ2-5; d_gene: TRBD1; v_gene: TRBV18; abundance: -; CDR3nt: TGTGCCAGCTCCCCGGGACAGACCCAAGAGACCCAGTACTTC; CDR3aa: CASSPGQTQETQYF
j_gene: TRBJ1-5; d_gene: -; v_gene: TRBV7-9; abundance: few; CDR3nt: TGTGCCAGCAGCGGTCGGGGTTGGGGGCCCCAGCATTTT; CDR3aa: CASSGRGWGPQHF
j_gene: TRBJ1-2; d_gene: -; v_gene: TRBV7-9; abundance: -; CDR3nt: TGTGCCAGCAGCTACGACGGGGGGGCTCGCCGCTTC; CDR3aa: CASSYDGGARRF
j_gene: TRBJ1-2; d_gene: -; v_gene: TRBV30; abundance: -; CDR3nt: TGTGCCTGGATTAAATCTAACTATGGCTACACCTTC; CDR3aa: CAWIKSNYGYTF